The present T cell receptor beta chain was sequenced within a study of control samples from healthy donors and cancer patients. Germline V lookup: CDR1 MNHEY, CDR2 SMNVEV (reference sequence). V gave up 2 bases and J gave up 4 bases, with 11 bases separating them. The CDR3 spans 14 residues. The repertoire was sequenced with immunoSEQ multiplex PCR; TCRdb's copy has only in-frame clones and lacks some. This sample lists about 200,000 clones; its ten largest clones have less than 2.5%. The TCR originated in a woman younger than 45 in good health. This sequence joins TRBV27 and TRBJ1-2; a weak D match, TRBD1 (6 bases). The material sequenced was blood. The CDR3 spells CASSLLGTTYGYTF. The CDR3 nucleotides read TGTGCCAGCAGTTTACTTGGGACAACCTATGGCTACACCTTC.